This T cell receptor (beta chain) was sequenced in a study of blood T cell repertoires in COVID-19. In its sample, this clone was seen once. This CDR3 comprises 18 residues. The V segment lost 1 base and the J segment 6 bases; nucleotides outside the gene matches: 11. The germline V gene encodes CDR1 SGHRS and CDR2 YFSETQ. Data came from immunoSEQ multiplex PCR; TCRdb stores just in-frame clones and leaves some out. The data hold 150,000 to 180,000 clones, with about 88% observed a single time. The sequence derives from a woman aged 70 to 79 with acute or convalescent COVID-19. The material sequenced was peripheral blood. The chain employs TRBV5-1 and TRBJ2-1; 12 positions match TRBD2. CDR3 residues: CASSLNLVSSGGANEQFF. The CDR3 DNA sequence: TGCGCCAGCAGCTTGAATCTCGTTTCTAGCGGGGGGGCCAATGAGCAGTTCTTC.